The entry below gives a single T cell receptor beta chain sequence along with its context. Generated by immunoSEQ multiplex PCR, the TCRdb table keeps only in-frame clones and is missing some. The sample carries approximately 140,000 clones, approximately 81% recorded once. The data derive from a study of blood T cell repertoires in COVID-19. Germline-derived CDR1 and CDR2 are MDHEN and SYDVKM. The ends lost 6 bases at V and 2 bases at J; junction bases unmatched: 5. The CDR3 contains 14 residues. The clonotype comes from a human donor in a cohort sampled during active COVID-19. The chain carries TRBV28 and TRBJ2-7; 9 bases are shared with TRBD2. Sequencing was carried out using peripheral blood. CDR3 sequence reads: CASSLGGGAYEQYF. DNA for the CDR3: TGTGCCAGCAGCCTGGGCGGGGGGGCCTACGAGCAGTACTTC.